A selection of T cell receptor beta chains follows, all from one sample in a study of beta chain features in type 1 diabetes. Measured with immunoSEQ multiplex PCR; TCRdb has only the in-frame clones, and not every one. The sample includes around 430,000 clones, approximately 31% of them seen just once. What was sequenced was naive CD4+ T cells from blood. The receptors were gathered from a man younger than 35 in good health. Each CDR3 is given with its conserved first and last residue. A D gene is named only where the DNA matches it firmly. A row's size may be missing; if present it is once, few, many or a size class.

16 . . TRBJ2-1 TRBV29-1 TGCAGCGTTGAAGATTTATCGGGGAACTCCTACAATGAGCAGTTCTTC CSVEDLSGNSYNEQFF
12 . . TRBJ2-7 TRBV7-2 TGTGCCAGCTCCCGGGGGTTCTACGAGCAGTACTTC CASSRGFYEQYF
15 . . TRBJ2-7 TRBV7-9 TGTGCCAGCAGCCAAGGGGCAGGGAACTCCTACGAGCAGTACTTC CASSQGAGNSYEQYF
12 few TRBD1 TRBJ2-1 TRBV29-1 TGCAGCGGTCGGACAGGGGGGCATGAGCAGTTCTTC CSGRTGGHEQFF
15 . . TRBJ2-5 TRBV18 TGTGCCAGCTCACCTTTCCTCTCGAGGGAAGAGACCCAGTACTTC CASSPFLSREETQYF
14 . TRBD2 TRBJ2-3 TRBV10-3 TGTGCCAGTAGCGGGAATCCTAGCACAGATACGCAGTATTTT CASSGNPSTDTQYF
15 . . TRBJ2-5 TRBV4-3 TGCGCCAGCAGCCAAGACGGGGCCCCCCTTGGGACCCAGTACTTC CASSQDGAPLGTQYF
13 few TRBD1 TRBJ2-7 TRBV5-1 TGCGCCAGCTGGGACAGGGGGTCCTACGAGCAGTACTTC CASWDRGSYEQYF
16 . TRBD1 TRBJ1-1 TRBV4-2 TGTGCCAGCAGCCGGACAGGGGGATTGAGGGACACTGAAGCTTTCTTT CASSRTGGLRDTEAFF
11 . . TRBJ2-2 TRBV20-1 TGCAGTGCTACCTTAGCCGGGGAGCTGTTTTTT CSATLAGELFF
15 . . TRBJ2-3 TRBV5-6 TGTGCCAGCAGCTTGGCCGGGCCTAGCACAGATACGCAGTATTTT CASSLAGPSTDTQYF
15 . TRBD2 TRBJ2-7 TRBV30 TGTGCCTCCCCACCAAGCGGGACCGTTGCCTACGAGCAGTACTTC CASPPSGTVAYEQYF
13 . . TRBJ2-3 TRBV7-2 TGTGCCAGCAGCTTGTCCGGGGCAGATACGCAGTATTTT CASSLSGADTQYF
13 . . TRBJ1-2 TRBV2 TGTGCCAGCAGTGTACAGGGTATGGGTGGCTACACCTTC CASSVQGMGGYTF